This is a list of T cell receptor beta chains from one sample in a study of cytomegalovirus exposure and HLA in healthy donors. TCRdb's copy holds only in-frame clones and misses some; the assay was immunoSEQ multiplex PCR. In the table there are approximately 130,000 clones, more than 80% of which are singletons. Sequencing was performed on PBMCs. These receptors were collected from a woman aged 40 to 50 in good health and CMV-seropositive. The CDR3 runs from the conserved cysteine through the conserved F or W. Each record gives: clone size, D gene, J gene, V gene, CDR3 protein, CDR3 DNA. D genes are given only for firm matches. Rows may omit the clone size; those that give it use once, few, many or a size class.

clone size: -; D gene: TRBD2; J gene: TRBJ2-1; V gene: TRBV27; CDR3 protein: CASSSANISGNYNEQFF; CDR3 DNA: TGTGCCAGCAGTTCTGCTAATATAAGCGGGAACTACAATGAGCAGTTCTTC
clone size: once; D gene: -; J gene: TRBJ1-4; V gene: TRBV4-1; CDR3 protein: CASSQSGSPSEKLFF; CDR3 DNA: TGCGCCAGCAGCCAATCAGGTTCTCCAAGCGAAAAACTGTTTTTT
clone size: once; D gene: -; J gene: TRBJ2-5; V gene: TRBV6-1; CDR3 protein: CASSARGQETQYF; CDR3 DNA: TGTGCCAGCAGTGCACGGGGACAAGAGACCCAGTACTTC
clone size: -; D gene: -; J gene: TRBJ2-7; V gene: TRBV19; CDR3 protein: CASSPQGHEQYF; CDR3 DNA: TGTGCCAGTAGTCCACAGGGCCACGAGCAGTACTTC
clone size: -; D gene: TRBD2; J gene: TRBJ2-5; V gene: TRBV9; CDR3 protein: CASSVYSGMEETQYF; CDR3 DNA: TGTGCCAGCAGCGTCTATAGCGGGATGGAGGAGACCCAGTACTTC
clone size: -; D gene: TRBD2; J gene: TRBJ2-7; V gene: TRBV14; CDR3 protein: CASSLTSGSSYEQYF; CDR3 DNA: TGTGCCAGCAGCCTCACTAGCGGGAGCTCCTACGAGCAGTACTTC
clone size: once; D gene: -; J gene: TRBJ1-2; V gene: TRBV5-1; CDR3 protein: CASSPPGTSNYGYTF; CDR3 DNA: TGCGCCAGCAGCCCCCCGGGGACTTCTAACTATGGCTACACCTTC
clone size: -; D gene: TRBD2; J gene: TRBJ2-7; V gene: TRBV10-3; CDR3 protein: CAISTPSGSSYEQYF; CDR3 DNA: TGTGCCATCAGCACACCTAGCGGGAGCTCCTACGAGCAGTACTTC
clone size: few; D gene: TRBD2; J gene: TRBJ2-1; V gene: TRBV7-8; CDR3 protein: CASSSPLASYYNEQFF; CDR3 DNA: TGTGCCAGCAGCTCACCACTAGCGAGCTACTACAATGAGCAGTTCTTC
clone size: -; D gene: -; J gene: TRBJ1-4; V gene: TRBV10-3; CDR3 protein: CAISAGTNEKLFF; CDR3 DNA: TGTGCCATCAGCGCAGGAACTAATGAAAAACTGTTTTTT
clone size: once; D gene: -; J gene: TRBJ1-2; V gene: TRBV9; CDR3 protein: CASSVVGQSRMSDYTF; CDR3 DNA: TGTGCCAGCAGCGTAGTGGGGCAGAGCAGAATGAGTGACTACACCTTC
clone size: -; D gene: TRBD2; J gene: TRBJ2-7; V gene: TRBV5-4; CDR3 protein: CASSKGLASYEQYF; CDR3 DNA: TGTGCCAGCAGCAAGGGACTAGCGAGCTACGAGCAGTACTTC
clone size: -; D gene: TRBD1; J gene: TRBJ2-2; V gene: TRBV29-1; CDR3 protein: CSVVQGFGELFF; CDR3 DNA: TGCAGCGTTGTACAGGGGTTCGGGGAGCTGTTTTTT
clone size: -; D gene: TRBD1; J gene: TRBJ2-7; V gene: TRBV4-2; CDR3 protein: CASSQAGGMKSYEQYF; CDR3 DNA: TGTGCCAGCAGCCAAGCAGGGGGAATGAAGTCCTACGAGCAGTACTTC
clone size: -; D gene: -; J gene: TRBJ2-7; V gene: TRBV7-3; CDR3 protein: CASSLYSDSSYEQYF; CDR3 DNA: TGTGCCAGCAGCTTATACTCGGACAGCTCCTACGAGCAGTACTTC